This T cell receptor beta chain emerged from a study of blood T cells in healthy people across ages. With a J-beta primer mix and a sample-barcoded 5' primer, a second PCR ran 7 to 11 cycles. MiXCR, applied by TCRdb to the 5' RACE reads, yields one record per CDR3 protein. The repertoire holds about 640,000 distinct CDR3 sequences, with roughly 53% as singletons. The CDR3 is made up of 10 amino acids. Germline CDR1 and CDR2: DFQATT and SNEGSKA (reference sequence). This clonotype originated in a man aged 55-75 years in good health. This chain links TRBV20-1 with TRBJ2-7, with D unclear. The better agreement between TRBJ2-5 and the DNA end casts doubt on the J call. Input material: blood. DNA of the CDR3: TGCAGTGCTAGTCTGGAGACCCAGTACTTC. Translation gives CSASLETQYF.